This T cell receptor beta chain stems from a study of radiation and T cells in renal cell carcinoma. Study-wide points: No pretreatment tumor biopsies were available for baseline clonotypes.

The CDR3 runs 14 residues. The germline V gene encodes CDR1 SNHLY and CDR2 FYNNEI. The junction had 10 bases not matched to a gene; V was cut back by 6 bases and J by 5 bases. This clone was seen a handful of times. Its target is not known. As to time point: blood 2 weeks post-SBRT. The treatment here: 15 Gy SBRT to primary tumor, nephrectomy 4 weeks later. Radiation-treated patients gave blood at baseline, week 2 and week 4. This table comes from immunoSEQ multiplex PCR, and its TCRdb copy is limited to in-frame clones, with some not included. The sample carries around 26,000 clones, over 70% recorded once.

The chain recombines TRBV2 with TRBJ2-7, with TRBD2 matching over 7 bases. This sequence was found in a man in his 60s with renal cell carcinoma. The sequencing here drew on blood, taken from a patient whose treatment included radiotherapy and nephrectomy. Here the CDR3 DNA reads TGTGCCAGCAGCCCCCAGCGGGATGTCGACGAGCAGTACTTC. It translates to CASSPQRDVDEQYF. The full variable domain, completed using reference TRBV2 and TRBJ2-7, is EPEVTQTPSHQVTQMGQEVILRCVPISNHLYFYWYRQILGQKVEFLVSFYNNEISEKSEIFDDQFSVERPDGSNFTLKIRSTKLEDSAMYFCASSPQRDVDEQYFGPGTRLTVT.